The present TCR beta chain was sequenced within a study of regulatory T cells in long-lasting Graves disease. The CDR3 runs 16 residues. The germline V gene has CDR1 KGHDR and CDR2 SFDVKD. V was shortened by 4 bases and J by 3 bases, with 14 bases between the two germline ends. Findings of the study overall: Among samples with persistent disease, TRBV28, TRBJ1-2 and TRBJ2-5 were favored.

Time point in this sample: newly diagnosed GD, antithyroid drugs for less than 3 months. After RNA was extracted from PBMCs, the TCR library was made from it. Staff took roughly 8.8 milliliters of peripheral blood and put it into EDTA tubes. There are many counts of this clonotype. The antigen is not known. Through Arm-PCR of CDR3 regions and iRepertoire HTBI primers, TCR beta libraries were built. TCRdb fed the multiplex PCR reads into MiXCR, producing one record per CDR3 protein. The table lists 450,000 to 600,000 distinct CDR3 sequences, approximately 13% of them singletons. These data were likewise used in another study, on T cells in Graves' hyperthyroidism and ophthalmopathy. That study reports: In the first-round RT-PCR of the TCR CDR3, the HTBI primer set was used.

Sample: peripheral blood mononuclear cells (PBMCs), taken at new diagnosis, from a patient treated with antithyroid drugs. This chain joins TRBV24-1 and TRBJ2-2, with TRBD1 as a possible D gene (5 bases). The TCR originated in a man between 25 and 39 years old with Graves disease. This CDR3 reads CATSESSGLDTGELFF. For the CDR3, the DNA is TGTGCCACCAGTGAATCGTCAGGGCTAGACACCGGGGAGCTGTTTTTT.